This T cell receptor (beta chain) was documented in a study of blood T cell repertoires in COVID-19. Germline CDR1 reads MNHEY; CDR2 reads SVGAGI. V shed 0 bases, J shed 4 bases, and the junction held 0 bases outside the gene matches. The length of the CDR3 is 14 residues. Sequencing was performed with immunoSEQ multiplex PCR; in TCRdb, only in-frame clones are kept and a portion is missing. The sample contains under 200,000 clones, around four fifths of which appear only once. Concerning this clone itself: This specimen includes other DNA sequences encoding the same CDR3.

The V and J genes are TRBV6-5 and TRBJ1-1; 9 nucleotides line up with TRBD1. The source of this sequence is a man between 60 and 75 years old with COVID-19, enrolled during active disease. Sequences were obtained from peripheral blood. The CDR3 sequence: CASSYSTGGTEAFF. The DNA of the CDR3 is TGTGCCAGCAGTTACTCGACAGGGGGCACTGAAGCTTTCTTT.